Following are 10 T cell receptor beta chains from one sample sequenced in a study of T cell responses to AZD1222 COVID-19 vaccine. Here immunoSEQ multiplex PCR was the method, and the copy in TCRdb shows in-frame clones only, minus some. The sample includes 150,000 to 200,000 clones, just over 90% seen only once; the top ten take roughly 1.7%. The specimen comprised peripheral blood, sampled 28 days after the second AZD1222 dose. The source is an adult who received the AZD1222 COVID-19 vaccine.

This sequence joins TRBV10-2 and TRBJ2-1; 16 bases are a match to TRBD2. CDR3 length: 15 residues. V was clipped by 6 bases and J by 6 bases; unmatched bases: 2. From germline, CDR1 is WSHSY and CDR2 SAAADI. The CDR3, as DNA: TGCGCCAGCAGGGGGACTAGCGGGAGGGTCAATGAGCAGTTCTTC. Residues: CASRGTSGRVNEQFF.

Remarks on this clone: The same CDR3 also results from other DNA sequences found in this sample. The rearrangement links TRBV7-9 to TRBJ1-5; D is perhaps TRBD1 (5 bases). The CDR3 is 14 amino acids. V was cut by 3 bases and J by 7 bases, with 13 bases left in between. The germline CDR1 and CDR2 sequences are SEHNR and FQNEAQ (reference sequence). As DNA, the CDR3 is TGTGCCAGCAGCTTGGGGGGAGGTGGCCAGCCCCAGCATTTT. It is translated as CASSLGGGGQPQHF.

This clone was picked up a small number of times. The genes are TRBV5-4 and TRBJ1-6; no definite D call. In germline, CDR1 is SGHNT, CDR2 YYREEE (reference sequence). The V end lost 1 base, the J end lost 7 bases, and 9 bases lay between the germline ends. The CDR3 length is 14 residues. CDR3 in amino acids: CASSLPDWNSPLHF. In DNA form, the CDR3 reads TGTGCCAGCAGCTTGCCGGACTGGAATTCACCCCTCCACTTT.

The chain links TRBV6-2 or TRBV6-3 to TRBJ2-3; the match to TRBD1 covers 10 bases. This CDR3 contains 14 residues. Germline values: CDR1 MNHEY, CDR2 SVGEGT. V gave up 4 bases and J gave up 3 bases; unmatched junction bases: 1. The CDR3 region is CASSWTGGTDTQYF. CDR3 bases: TGTGCCAGCAGTTGGACAGGGGGAACAGATACGCAGTATTTT.

The chain's CDR3 is CASRTGGRETEAFF. Here the CDR3 DNA reads TGTGCCAGCAGGACAGGGGGCAGGGAGACTGAAGCTTTCTTT. The chain is built from TRBV2 and TRBJ1-1; 10 bases align to TRBD1. The CDR3 consists of 14 residues. The germline V gene has CDR1 SNHLY and CDR2 FYNNEI. V was clipped by 6 bases and J by 5 bases; unmatched bases: 6. Full variable domain (outside the CDR3, taken from reference TRBV2 and TRBJ1-1): EPEVTQTPSHQVTQMGQEVILRCVPISNHLYFYWYRQILGQKVEFLVSFYNNEISEKSEIFDDQFSVERPDGSNFTLKIRSTKLEDSAMYFCASRTGGRETEAFFGQGTRLTVV.

CDR3 coding DNA: TGTGCCACCAGCAGACGGGGGTCCACAACTAATGAAAAACTGTTTTTT. This gives the protein CATSRRGSTTNEKLFF. The chain recombines TRBV15 with TRBJ1-4; TRBD1 is a possible D gene (5 bases). Germline V gives CDR1 LNHNV, CDR2 YYDKDF (reference sequence). CDR3 length: 16 amino acids. The germline V and J ends were trimmed by 2 bases and 0 bases, with 10 bases remaining between them. Variable domain in full (rest from reference TRBV15 and TRBJ1-4): DAMVIQNPRYQVTQFGKPVTLSCSQTLNHNVMYWYQQKSSQAPKLLFHYYDKDFNNEADTPDNFQSRRPNTSFCFLDIRSPGLGDTAMYLCATSRRGSTTNEKLFFGSGTQLSVL.

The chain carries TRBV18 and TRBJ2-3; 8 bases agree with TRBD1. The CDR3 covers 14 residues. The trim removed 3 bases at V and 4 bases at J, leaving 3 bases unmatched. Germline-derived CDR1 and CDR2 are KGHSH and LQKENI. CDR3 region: CASSPDRVPDTQYF. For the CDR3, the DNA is TGTGCCAGCTCACCGGACAGGGTACCAGATACGCAGTATTTT. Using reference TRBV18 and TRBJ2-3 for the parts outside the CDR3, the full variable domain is NAGVMQNPRHLVRRRGQEARLRCSPMKGHSHVYWYRQLPEEGLKFMVYLQKENIIDESGMPKERFSAEFPKEGPSILRIQQVVRGDSAAYFCASSPDRVPDTQYFGPGTRLTVL.

The CDR3 nucleotides read TGTGCCAGCAGTGAAGATACAGGCGCTCCGGGAGCTTTCTTT. It codes for CASSEDTGAPGAFF. J is TRBJ1-1 and V is TRBV2, with D maybe TRBD1 (5 bases). The length of the CDR3 is 14 residues. Germline lookup yields CDR1 SNHLY and CDR2 FYNNEI. V lost 1 base to trimming and J lost 10 bases, with 16 bases between them.

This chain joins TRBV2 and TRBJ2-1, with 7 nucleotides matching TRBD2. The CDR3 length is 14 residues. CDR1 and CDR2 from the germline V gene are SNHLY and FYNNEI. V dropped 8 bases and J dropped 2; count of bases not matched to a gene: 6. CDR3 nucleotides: TGTGCCAGCCATCCGGGACTACCCTACAATGAGCAGTTCTTC. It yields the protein CASHPGLPYNEQFF.

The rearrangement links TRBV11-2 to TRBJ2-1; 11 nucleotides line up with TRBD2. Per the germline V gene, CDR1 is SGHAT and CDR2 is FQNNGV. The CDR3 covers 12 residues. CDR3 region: CASGRDTNEQFF. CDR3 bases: TGTGCTAGCGGGAGGGATACAAATGAGCAGTTCTTC.